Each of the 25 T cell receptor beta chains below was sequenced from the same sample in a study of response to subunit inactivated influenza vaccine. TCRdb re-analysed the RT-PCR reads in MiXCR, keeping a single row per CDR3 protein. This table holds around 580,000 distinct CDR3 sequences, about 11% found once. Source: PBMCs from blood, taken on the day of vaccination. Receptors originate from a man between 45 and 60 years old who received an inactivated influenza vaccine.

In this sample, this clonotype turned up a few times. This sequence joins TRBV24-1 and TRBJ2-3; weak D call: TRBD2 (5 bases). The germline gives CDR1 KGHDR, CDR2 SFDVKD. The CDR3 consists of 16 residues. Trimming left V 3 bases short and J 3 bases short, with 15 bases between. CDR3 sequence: CATSDPGMKGTDTQYF. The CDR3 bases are TGTGCCACCAGTGATCCGGGGATGAAAGGTACAGATACGCAGTATTTT.

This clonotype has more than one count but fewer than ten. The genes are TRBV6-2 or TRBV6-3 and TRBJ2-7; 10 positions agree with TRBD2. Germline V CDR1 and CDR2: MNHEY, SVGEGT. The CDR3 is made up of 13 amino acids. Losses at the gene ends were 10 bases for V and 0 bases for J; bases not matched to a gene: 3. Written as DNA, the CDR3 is TGTGCCACTAGGACTAGCGGCTCCTACGAGCAGTACTTC. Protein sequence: CATRTSGSYEQYF.

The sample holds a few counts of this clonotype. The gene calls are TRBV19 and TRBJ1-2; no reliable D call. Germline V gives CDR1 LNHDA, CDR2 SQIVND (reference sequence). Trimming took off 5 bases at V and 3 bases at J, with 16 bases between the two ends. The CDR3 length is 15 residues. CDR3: CASSLSAGSHYGYTF. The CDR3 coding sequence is TGTGCCAGTAGTCTTTCAGCAGGCTCCCACTATGGCTACACCTTC.

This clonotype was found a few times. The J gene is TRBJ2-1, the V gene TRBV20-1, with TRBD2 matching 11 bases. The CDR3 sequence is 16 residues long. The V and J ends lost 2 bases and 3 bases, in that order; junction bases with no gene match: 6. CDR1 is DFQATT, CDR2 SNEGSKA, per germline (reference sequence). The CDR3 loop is CSARFSGLAVYNEQFF. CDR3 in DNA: TGCAGTGCTAGATTCTCGGGACTAGCGGTCTACAATGAGCAGTTCTTC.

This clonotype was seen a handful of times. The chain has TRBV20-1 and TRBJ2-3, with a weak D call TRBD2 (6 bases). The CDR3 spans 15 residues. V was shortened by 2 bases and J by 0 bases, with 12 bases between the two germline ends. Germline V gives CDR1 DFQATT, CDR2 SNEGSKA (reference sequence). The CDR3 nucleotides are TGCAGTGCTAGACTTACGGGAGTTAGCACAGATACGCAGTATTTT. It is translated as CSARLTGVSTDTQYF.

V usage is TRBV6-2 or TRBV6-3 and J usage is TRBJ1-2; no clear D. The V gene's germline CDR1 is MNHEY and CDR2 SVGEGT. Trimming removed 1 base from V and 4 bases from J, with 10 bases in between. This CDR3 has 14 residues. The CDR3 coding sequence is TGTGCCAGCAGTTACTTCAGCAATCTCTATGGCTACACCTTC. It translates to CASSYFSNLYGYTF.

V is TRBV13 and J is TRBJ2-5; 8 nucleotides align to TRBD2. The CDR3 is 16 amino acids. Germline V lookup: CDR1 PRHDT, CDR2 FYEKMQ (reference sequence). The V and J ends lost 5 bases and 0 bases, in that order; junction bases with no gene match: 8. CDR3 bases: TGTGCCAGCAGCCCCTGGCTAGCGGGCGACCAAGAGACCCAGTACTTC. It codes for CASSPWLAGDQETQYF.

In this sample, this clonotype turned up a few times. CDR3 sequence reads: CSVEAGPNQPQHF. The CDR3 DNA sequence: TGCAGCGTTGAAGCGGGGCCCAATCAGCCCCAGCATTTT. J is TRBJ1-5 and V is TRBV29-1, with a possible D match to TRBD1 (5 bases). The CDR3 is made up of 13 amino acids. V shed 1 base and J shed 3 bases, with 7 bases lying between them. Looked up from germline, CDR1 is SQVTM and CDR2 is ANQGSEA.

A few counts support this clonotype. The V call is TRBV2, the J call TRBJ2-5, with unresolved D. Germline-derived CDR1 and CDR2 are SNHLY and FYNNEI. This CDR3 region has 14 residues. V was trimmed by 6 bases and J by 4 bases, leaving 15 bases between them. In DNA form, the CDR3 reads TGTGCCAGCAGAACCCTGACCCCGGGAGAGACCCAGTACTTC. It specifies CASRTLTPGETQYF. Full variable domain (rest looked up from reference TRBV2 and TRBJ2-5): EPEVTQTPSHQVTQMGQEVILRCVPISNHLYFYWYRQILGQKVEFLVSFYNNEISEKSEIFDDQFSVERPDGSNFTLKIRSTKLEDSAMYFCASRTLTPGETQYFGPGTRLLVL.

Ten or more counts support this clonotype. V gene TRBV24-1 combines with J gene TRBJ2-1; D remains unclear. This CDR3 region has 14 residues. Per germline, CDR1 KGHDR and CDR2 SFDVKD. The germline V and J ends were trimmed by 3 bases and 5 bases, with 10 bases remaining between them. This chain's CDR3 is CATSDRLGDNEQFF. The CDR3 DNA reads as TGTGCCACCAGTGATCGGCTAGGCGACAATGAGCAGTTCTTC.

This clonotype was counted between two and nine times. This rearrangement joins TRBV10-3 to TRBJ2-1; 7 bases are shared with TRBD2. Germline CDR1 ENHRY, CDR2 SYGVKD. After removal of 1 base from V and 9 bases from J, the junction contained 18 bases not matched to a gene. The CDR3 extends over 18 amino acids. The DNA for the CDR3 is TGTGCCATCAGTGAGTTCCGCCGGACTAGTTATGAGACTGGTGAGCAGTTCTTC. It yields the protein CAISEFRRTSYETGEQFF.

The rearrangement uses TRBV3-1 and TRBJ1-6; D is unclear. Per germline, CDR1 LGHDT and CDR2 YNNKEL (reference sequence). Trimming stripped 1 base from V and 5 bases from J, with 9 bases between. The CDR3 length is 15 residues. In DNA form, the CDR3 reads TGTGCCAGCAGCCAAGTGTTTGGGAATAATTCACCCCTCCACTTT. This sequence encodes CASSQVFGNNSPLHF.

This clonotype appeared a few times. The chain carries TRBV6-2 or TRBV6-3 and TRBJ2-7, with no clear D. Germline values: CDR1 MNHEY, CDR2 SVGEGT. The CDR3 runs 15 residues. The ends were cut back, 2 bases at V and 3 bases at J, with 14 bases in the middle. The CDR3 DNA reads TGTGCCAGCAGTTACGAGGCAGGCTTTCACTACGAGCAGTACTTC. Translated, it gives CASSYEAGFHYEQYF.

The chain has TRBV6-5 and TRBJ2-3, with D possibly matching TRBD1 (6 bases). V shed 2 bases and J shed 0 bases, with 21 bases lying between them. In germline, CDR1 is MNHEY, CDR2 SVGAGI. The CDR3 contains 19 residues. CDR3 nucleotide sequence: TGTGCCAGCAGTTACACCAGGGGCCTATGGCGGGTCAGCACAGATACGCAGTATTTT. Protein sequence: CASSYTRGLWRVSTDTQYF.

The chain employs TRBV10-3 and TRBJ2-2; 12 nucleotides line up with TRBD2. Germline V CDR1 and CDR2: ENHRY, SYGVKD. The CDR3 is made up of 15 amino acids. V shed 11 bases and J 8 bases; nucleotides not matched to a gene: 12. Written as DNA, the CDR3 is TGTGCCGCAGGACTAGCGGGGACGACCGCAGGGGAGCTGTTTTTT. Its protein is CAAGLAGTTAGELFF.

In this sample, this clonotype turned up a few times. This CDR3 is CASSRTGGGEQFF. The CDR3 DNA is TGTGCCAGCAGCCGTACAGGGGGCGGTGAGCAGTTCTTC. V gene TRBV6-1 combines with J gene TRBJ2-1; TRBD1 matches 9 bases. The length of the CDR3 is 13 residues. V was clipped by 6 bases and J by 9 bases; unmatched bases: 6. CDR1 and CDR2 from the germline V gene are MNHNS and SASEGT.

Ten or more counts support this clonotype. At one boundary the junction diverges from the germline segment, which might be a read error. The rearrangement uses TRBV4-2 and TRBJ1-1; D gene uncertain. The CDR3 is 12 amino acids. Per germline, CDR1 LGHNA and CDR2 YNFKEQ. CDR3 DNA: TGCGCCAGCAGCCAAGACGGGAATGAAGCTTTCTTT. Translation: CASSQDGNEAFF.

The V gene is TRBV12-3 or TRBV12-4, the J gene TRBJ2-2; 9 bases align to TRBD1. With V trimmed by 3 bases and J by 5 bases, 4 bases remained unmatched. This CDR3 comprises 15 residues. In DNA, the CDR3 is TGTGCCAGCAGTTTGGGACAGGGATGGACCGGGGAGCTGTTTTTT. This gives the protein CASSLGQGWTGELFF.

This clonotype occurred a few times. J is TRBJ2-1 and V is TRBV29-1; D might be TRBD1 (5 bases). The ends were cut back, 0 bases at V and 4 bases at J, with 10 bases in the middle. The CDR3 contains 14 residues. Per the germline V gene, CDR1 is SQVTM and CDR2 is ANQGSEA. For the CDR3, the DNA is TGCAGCGTTGAAGATCAGGACAAGTACAATGAGCAGTTCTTC. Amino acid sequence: CSVEDQDKYNEQFF.

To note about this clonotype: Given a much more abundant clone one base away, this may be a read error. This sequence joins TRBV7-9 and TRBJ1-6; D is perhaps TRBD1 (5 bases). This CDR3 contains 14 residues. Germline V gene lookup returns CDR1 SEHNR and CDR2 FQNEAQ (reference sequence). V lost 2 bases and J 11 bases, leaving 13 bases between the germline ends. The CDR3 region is CASSLRDAGAPLHF. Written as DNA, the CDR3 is TGTGCCAGCAGCTTACGAGATGCGGGGGCACCCCTCCACTTT.

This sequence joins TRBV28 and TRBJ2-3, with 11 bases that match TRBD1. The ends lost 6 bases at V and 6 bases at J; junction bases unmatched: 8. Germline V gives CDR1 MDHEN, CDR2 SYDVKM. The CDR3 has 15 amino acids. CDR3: CASRKDRGRIDTQYF. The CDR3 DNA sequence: TGTGCCAGCAGAAAGGACAGGGGGCGCATCGATACGCAGTATTTT.

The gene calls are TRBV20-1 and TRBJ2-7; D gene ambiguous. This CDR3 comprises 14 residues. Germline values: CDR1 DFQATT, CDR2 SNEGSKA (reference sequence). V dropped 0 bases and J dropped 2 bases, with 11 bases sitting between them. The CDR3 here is CSARDFAGAYEQYF. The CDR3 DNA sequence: TGCAGTGCTAGAGATTTTGCAGGAGCCTACGAGCAGTACTTC.

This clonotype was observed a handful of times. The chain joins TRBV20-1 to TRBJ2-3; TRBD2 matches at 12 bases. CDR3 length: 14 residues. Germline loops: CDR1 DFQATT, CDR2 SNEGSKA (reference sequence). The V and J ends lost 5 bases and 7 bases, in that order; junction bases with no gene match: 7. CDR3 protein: CSAASGRAVNTQYF. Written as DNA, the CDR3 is TGCAGTGCTGCTAGCGGGAGGGCTGTAAATACGCAGTATTTT.

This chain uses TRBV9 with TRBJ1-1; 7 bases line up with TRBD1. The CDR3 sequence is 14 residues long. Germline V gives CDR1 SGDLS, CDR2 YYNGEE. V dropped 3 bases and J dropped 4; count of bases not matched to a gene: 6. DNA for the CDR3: TGTGCCAGCAGCGGAGGGGGCTTGAGCACTGAAGCTTTCTTT. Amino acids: CASSGGGLSTEAFF.

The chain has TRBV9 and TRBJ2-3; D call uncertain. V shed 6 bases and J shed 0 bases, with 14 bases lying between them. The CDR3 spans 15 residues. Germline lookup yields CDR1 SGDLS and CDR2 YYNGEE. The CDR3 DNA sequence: TGTGCCAGCACCCAAGGAATATTTAGCACAGATACGCAGTATTTT. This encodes CASTQGIFSTDTQYF.